This paragraph covers one T cell receptor beta chain sequence. The data belong to a study of Ad26.COV2.S vaccination and SARS-CoV-2 variants. Indicated treatment: about 20 received Ad26.COV2.S at low or high dose, single or two shots; 5 received placebo; per-sample allocation not given. Following the first vaccine or placebo injection, samples were taken on day 63. Profiling relied on immunoSEQ multiplex PCR, and the TCRdb table lists in-frame clones only, not all of them. The table lists roughly 400,000 clones, 75% to 90% of them singletons. The sample here was peripheral blood, taken in a trial of Ad26.COV2.S vaccine versus placebo. The receptor's source is a person between 18 and 60 years old who received the Ad26.COV2.S COVID-19 vaccine or a placebo.

CDR3 nucleotides: TGCAGTGCTAGTTTTACTGACGAGCAGTACTTC. Translated, it gives CSASFTDEQYF. J is TRBJ2-7 and V is TRBV20-1; no definite D call. Germline V gene data show CDR1 as DFQATT and CDR2 as SNEGSKA (reference sequence). The V and J ends lost 3 bases and 5 bases respectively, with 8 bases between them. The CDR3 sequence is 11 residues long.